The 3 T cell receptor beta chains given below trace back to one sample, sequenced in a study of OX40 agonist ivuxolimab in advanced cancers. Clones were sequenced by immunoSEQ multiplex PCR, and TCRdb holds only the in-frame ones, with some missing. The repertoire holds about 60,000 clones, with about 91% as singletons. This specimen was CD4+ or CD8+ T cells sorted from blood, taken in a trial of the OX40 agonist ivuxolimab. These receptor sequences come from an adult with an advanced solid tumor such as melanoma, head and neck, liver or kidney cancer.

The chain has TRBV12-5 and TRBJ2-1; TRBD1 matches at 7 bases. Unmatched junction bases numbered 12, after V lost 7 bases and J lost 6 bases. Germline loops: CDR1 LGHNT, CDR2 FRNRAP. CDR3 length: 15 residues. CDR3 loop: CASARPIDRANEQFF. For the CDR3, the DNA is TGTGCTAGTGCGAGGCCTATAGACAGGGCCAATGAGCAGTTCTTC.

The chain combines TRBV9 with TRBJ2-5; 15 bases align to TRBD2. V lost 4 bases and J lost 4; bases outside the gene matches: 8. The CDR3 spans 17 residues. CDR1 and CDR2 (germline): SGDLS, YYNGEE. In DNA, the CDR3 is TGTGCCAGCAGCCCCGGACTAGCGGGGGGGCTTGGAGAGACCCAGTACTTC. It is translated as CASSPGLAGGLGETQYF.

This clone was found a few times. V and J are TRBV7-9 and TRBJ2-5, with D possibly called TRBD1 or TRBD2 (6 bases each). This CDR3 contains 14 residues. Trimming removed 5 bases at V and 5 bases at J, with 15 bases between. Germline CDR1 reads SEHNR; CDR2 reads FQNEAQ (reference sequence). CDR3 nucleotide sequence: TGTGCCAGCAGCCCCCGTAGGGGGGTGGAGACCCAGTACTTC. Protein: CASSPRRGVETQYF.